The following is a TCR beta chain sequence with its context. The antigen is undetermined. Other DNA sequences in this sample translate to the same CDR3. Naive CD4+ cells were CD45RA-selected; the remaining cells were memory. This entry comes from a study of shared clonotypes between healthy human individuals. Repertoires were generated with immunoSEQ multiplex PCR, while TCRdb's copy carries only in-frame clones and drops some. The sample lists over a million clones; 95% to 99% were seen once. Findings of the study overall: What naive subsets generally showed was a larger estimated richness than memory subsets showed. Roughly 5% of naive CD4 clonotypes were common to a few donors.

The TCR originated in a man aged 25-40 years in good health. The sample comprised naive CD4+ T cells sorted from blood. Subset described: CD45RA+ positively selected.

CDR3 amino acids: CASSLVYNEQFF. The CDR3 nucleotides are TGTGCCAGCAGCTTGGTATACAATGAGCAGTTCTTC. V gene TRBV7-9 combines with J gene TRBJ2-1; D gene uncertain. The CDR3 consists of 12 residues. The V end was cut by 3 bases, the J end by 4 bases, with 4 bases between. CDR1 and CDR2 from the germline V gene are SEHNR and FQNEAQ (reference sequence).